Described below is a single T cell receptor (beta chain) sequence and its context. The record originates from a study of shared T cell receptors in the human thymus. TCRdb's copy holds only in-frame clones and misses some; the assay was immunoSEQ multiplex PCR. The sample contains 55,000 to 75,000 clones, nearly 95% of which appear only once. The sample was thymocytes. The TCR originated in a human donor.

In DNA form, the CDR3 reads TGCGCCAGCGGCAGACCCTTCCGGTTGGATGATGAAAAACTGTTTTTT. It codes for CASGRPFRLDDEKLFF. This chain uses TRBV4-1 with TRBJ1-4; unclear D gene. CDR1 and CDR2 from the germline V gene are MGHRA and YSYEKL. The CDR3 runs to 16 residues. V gave up 8 bases and J gave up 6 bases, with 22 bases separating them.